The 11 T cell receptor beta chains below all came from one sample that was sequenced in a study of blood T cell repertoires in COVID-19. Measured with immunoSEQ multiplex PCR; TCRdb has only the in-frame clones, and not every one. The sample holds approximately 270,000 clones, approximately 88% seen once. The sequenced material came from peripheral blood. Receptors originate from a man between 50 and 59 years old with acute or convalescent COVID-19.

The rearrangement links TRBV5-5 to TRBJ2-3; 10 nucleotides match TRBD2. There are 15 residues in the CDR3. Germline V CDR1 and CDR2: SGHKS, YYEKEE (reference sequence). With 3 bases clipped from V and 5 bases from J, the junction kept 6 bases outside the gene matches. The CDR3 loop is CASSSASGGRDTQYF. The CDR3 DNA follows: TGTGCCAGCAGCTCCGCTAGCGGGGGTAGAGATACGCAGTATTTT.

The chain has TRBV27 and TRBJ2-4, with D maybe TRBD2 (6 bases). Germline CDR1 and CDR2: MNHEY and SMNVEV (reference sequence). The V and J ends lost 1 base and 3 bases respectively, with 13 bases between them. The CDR3 loop spans 16 amino acids. The CDR3 protein is CASSLLKWGGKNIQYF. CDR3 in DNA: TGTGCCAGCAGTTTATTAAAGTGGGGAGGCAAAAACATTCAGTACTTC.

DNA for the CDR3: TGTGCCAGCAGCCAAGATCACAGGGTGCAAGCCTCTGGAAACACCATATATTTT. Translating gives CASSQDHRVQASGNTIYF. The V call is TRBV3-1 (or the pseudogene TRBV3-2), the J call TRBJ1-3; a possible D gene is TRBD1 (6 bases). This CDR3 has 18 amino acids. Germline V gene data show CDR1 as LGHDT and CDR2 as YNNKEL (reference sequence). V lost 0 bases and J 0 bases, leaving 15 bases between the germline ends.

This chain joins TRBV5-1 and TRBJ2-3, with D perhaps TRBD2 (5 bases). The CDR3 extends over 15 amino acids. V lost 1 base and J 2 bases, leaving 11 bases between the germline ends. Germline CDR1 is SGHRS and CDR2 is YFSETQ. As DNA, the CDR3 is TGCGCCAGCAGCTTGCGAGAGGGATTCACAGATACGCAGTATTTT. As protein: CASSLREGFTDTQYF.

The genes are TRBV7-9 and TRBJ2-5; TRBD1 aligns across 11 bases. The V gene's germline CDR1 is SEHNR and CDR2 FQNEAQ (reference sequence). This CDR3 comprises 15 residues. Trimming removed 5 bases from V and 3 bases from J; junction bases left unmatched: 5. The CDR3 DNA reads as TGTGCCAGCAGCATATGGACAGGGGGCGAAGAGACCCAGTACTTC. It specifies CASSIWTGGEETQYF.

V gene TRBV4-1 combines with J gene TRBJ2-1, with D possibly matching TRBD2 (6 bases). Germline CDR1 and CDR2: MGHRA and YSYEKL. The CDR3 totals 15 residues. V lost 1 base and J lost 4, with 11 bases in between. CDR3 nucleotides: TGCGCCAGCAGCCAAGCCGGGGGAGAGTACAATGAGCAGTTCTTC. Translating gives CASSQAGGEYNEQFF.

The chain is built from TRBV4-1 and TRBJ2-1; D not resolved. Trimming took off 1 base at V and 7 bases at J, with 5 bases between the two ends. Germline V lookup: CDR1 MGHRA, CDR2 YSYEKL. This CDR3 contains 12 residues. CDR3 protein: CASSQVRNEQFF. CDR3 coding DNA: TGCGCCAGCAGCCAAGTTCGGAATGAGCAGTTCTTC.

This clone turned up a few times. The chain combines TRBV21-1 with TRBJ1-1; the D call of TRBD1 is as the table states it, not checked on the DNA. TRBV21-1 is a listed pseudogene. The CDR3 has 14 amino acids. The CDR3 here is CASSKEGENTEAFF. The CDR3 DNA is TGTGCCAGCAGCAAAGAGGGGGAGAACACTGAAGCTTTCTTT.

CDR3 bases: TGTGCCAGCAGCTCCCAGGGGGTAGCTGGGGAGCAGTACTTC. Amino acid sequence: CASSSQGVAGEQYF. The chain has TRBV5-4 and TRBJ2-7, with TRBD1 matching 7 bases. After removal of 3 bases from V and 7 bases from J, the junction contained 10 bases not matched to a gene. CDR1 and CDR2 from the germline V gene are SGHNT and YYREEE (reference sequence). This CDR3 comprises 14 residues.

The chain is built from TRBV6-6 and TRBJ2-2; 7 bases align to TRBD2. The ends lost 0 bases at V and 7 bases at J; junction bases unmatched: 8. Germline V lookup: CDR1 MNHNY, CDR2 SVGAGI (reference sequence). This CDR3 has 16 amino acids. CDR3 nucleotide sequence: TGTGCCAGCAGTTACTCGGGGAGCGGGGTGTACGGGGAGCTGTTTTTT. It codes for CASSYSGSGVYGELFF.

The genes are TRBV2 and TRBJ1-5; perhaps TRBD1 as D (6 bases). V was pared by 6 bases and J by 3 bases, with 9 bases between. The germline V gene encodes CDR1 SNHLY and CDR2 FYNNEI. This CDR3 has 13 residues. The CDR3 DNA reads TGTGCCAGCAGGAGGGGGTTCAATCAGCCCCAGCATTTT. Amino acid sequence: CASRRGFNQPQHF.